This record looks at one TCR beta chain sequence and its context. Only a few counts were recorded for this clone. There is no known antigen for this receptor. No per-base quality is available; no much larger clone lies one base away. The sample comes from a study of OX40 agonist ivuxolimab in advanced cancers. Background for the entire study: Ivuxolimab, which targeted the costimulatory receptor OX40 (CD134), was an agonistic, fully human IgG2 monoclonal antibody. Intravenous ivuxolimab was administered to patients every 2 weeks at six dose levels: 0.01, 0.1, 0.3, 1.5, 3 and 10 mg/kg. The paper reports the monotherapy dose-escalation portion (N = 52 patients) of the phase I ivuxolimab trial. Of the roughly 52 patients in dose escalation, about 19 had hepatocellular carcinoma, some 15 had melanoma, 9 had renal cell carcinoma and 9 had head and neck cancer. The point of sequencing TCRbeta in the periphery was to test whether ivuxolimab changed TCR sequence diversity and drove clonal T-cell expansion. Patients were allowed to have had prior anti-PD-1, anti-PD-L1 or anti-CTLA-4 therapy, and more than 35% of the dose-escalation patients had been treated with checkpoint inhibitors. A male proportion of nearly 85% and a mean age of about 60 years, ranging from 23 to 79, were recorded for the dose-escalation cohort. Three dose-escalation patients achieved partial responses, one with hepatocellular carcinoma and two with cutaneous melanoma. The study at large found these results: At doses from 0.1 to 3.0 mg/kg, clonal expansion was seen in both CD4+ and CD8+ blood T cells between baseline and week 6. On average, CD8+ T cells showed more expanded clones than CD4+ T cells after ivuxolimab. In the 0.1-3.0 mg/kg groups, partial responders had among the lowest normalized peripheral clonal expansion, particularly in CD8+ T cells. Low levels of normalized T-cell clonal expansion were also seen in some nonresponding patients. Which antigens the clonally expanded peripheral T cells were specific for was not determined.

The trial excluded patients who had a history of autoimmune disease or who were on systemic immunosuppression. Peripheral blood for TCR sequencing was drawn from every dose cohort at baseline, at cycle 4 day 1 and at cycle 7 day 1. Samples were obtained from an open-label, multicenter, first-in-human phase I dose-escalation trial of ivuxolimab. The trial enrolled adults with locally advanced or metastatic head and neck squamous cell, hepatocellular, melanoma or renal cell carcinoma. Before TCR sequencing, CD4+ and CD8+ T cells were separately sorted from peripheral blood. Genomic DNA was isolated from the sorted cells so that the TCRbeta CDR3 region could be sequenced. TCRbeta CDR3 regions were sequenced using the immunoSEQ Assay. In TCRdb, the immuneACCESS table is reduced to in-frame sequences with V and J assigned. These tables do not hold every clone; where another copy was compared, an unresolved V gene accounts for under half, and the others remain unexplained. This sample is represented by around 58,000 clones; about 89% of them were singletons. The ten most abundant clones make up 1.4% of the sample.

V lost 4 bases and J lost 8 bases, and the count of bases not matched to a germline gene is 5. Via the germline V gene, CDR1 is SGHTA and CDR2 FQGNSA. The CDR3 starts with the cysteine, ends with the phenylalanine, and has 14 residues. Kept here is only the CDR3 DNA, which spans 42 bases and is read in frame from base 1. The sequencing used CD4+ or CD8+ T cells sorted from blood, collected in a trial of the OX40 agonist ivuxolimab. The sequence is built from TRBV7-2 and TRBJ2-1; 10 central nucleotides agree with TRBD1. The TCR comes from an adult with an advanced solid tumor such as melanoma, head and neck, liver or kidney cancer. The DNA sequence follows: TGTGCCAGCAGCTGGACAGGGGGAGGCGATGAGCAGTTCTTC. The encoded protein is CASSWTGGGDEQFF.